This T cell receptor (beta chain) was retrieved from a study of T cell changes during pregnancy in multiple sclerosis (dated by TCRdb to the late 2010s). Study-wide context: The study examined how the T cell repertoire changed over the course of pregnancy in women with multiple sclerosis.

The CDR3 runs 14 amino acids, cysteine and phenylalanine included. Kept here is only the CDR3 DNA, which spans 42 bases and is read in frame from base 1. Taken from the germline V gene, the CDR1 and CDR2 loops are MNHNS and SASEGT. V loses 4 bases, J loses 12 bases, and the germline ends lie 22 bases apart. The library was produced with the immunoSEQ multiplex PCR assay. TCRdb carries this immuneACCESS record with in-frame sequences only. Its versions omit some clonotypes, under half of them owing to an unresolved V gene in the studies checked, with the rest unexplained. The sample table lists 100,000 or so clones, around 93% of them with a count of one. The top ten hold 0.7% to 0.9% of the sample. About this clone: Its antigen target is currently unknown. One base away there is no much larger clone; base qualities are not given.

The chain links TRBV6-1 with TRBJ2-7; 6 matching bases give a weak D call of TRBD1. This sequence was found in a female donor with multiple sclerosis, enrolled in a pregnancy study. This specimen consisted of peripheral blood, obtained before pregnancy. In nucleotides, the sequence is TGTGCCAGCAGTGCCTCCGGGACAACGAGGGACCTGTACTTC. Its protein reads: CASSASGTTRDLYF.